Below are 21 T cell receptor beta chains sequenced from a single sample in a study of early T cells in non-severe SARS-CoV-2 infection. TCRdb ran MiXCR on the 5' RACE reads and lists one entry per CDR3 protein. Of roughly 51,000 distinct CDR3 sequences listed, more than 9% are singletons. The sequenced material came from whole blood. These receptors came from an adult who was a healthcare worker with PCR-confirmed SARS-CoV-2 infection or an uninfected control (not recorded which).

The gene calls are TRBV9 and TRBJ1-6, with D unresolved. The V gene lost 0 bases and the J gene lost 7 bases, with 11 bases spanning the gap. The germline CDR1 and CDR2 sequences are SGDLS and YYNGEE. The CDR3 spans 15 residues. CDR3 in amino acids: CASSVANLRNSPLHF. CDR3 in DNA: TGTGCCAGCAGCGTAGCGAACTTACGGAATTCACCCCTCCACTTT.

The rearrangement links TRBV5-4 to TRBJ2-1; TRBD2 matches 9 bases. V was clipped by 2 bases and J by 5 bases; unmatched bases: 5. Germline values: CDR1 SGHNT, CDR2 YYREEE (reference sequence). This CDR3 spans 15 amino acids. The CDR3 region has the DNA TGTGCCAGCAGCTTTAGCGGGGGCCCGAACAATGAGCAGTTCTTC. Its protein is CASSFSGGPNNEQFF.

This clonotype occurred many times. CDR3 nucleotide sequence: TGTGCCAGCAGCTTAGTTGGTCTGAACACTGAAGCTTTCTTT. It encodes CASSLVGLNTEAFF. The chain joins TRBV11-1 to TRBJ1-1, with D hard to call. CDR1 SGHAT and CDR2 FQDESV come from the germline V gene (reference sequence). The CDR3 extends over 14 amino acids. V was pared by 1 base and J by 0 bases, with 6 bases between.

This chain connects TRBV5-1 to TRBJ2-7; 9 bases match TRBD2. Losses at the gene ends were 0 bases for V and 2 bases for J; bases not matched to a gene: 3. Germline V gives CDR1 SGHRS, CDR2 YFSETQ. This CDR3 has 15 amino acids. The CDR3, as DNA: TGCGCCAGCAGCTTGGGACTAGCGGCTACCTACGAGCAGTACTTC. The encoded protein is CASSLGLAATYEQYF.

There are many counts of this clonotype. The CDR3 DNA reads as TGCGCCAGCAGCAACCCCGGACAGTTATTGGCCGAGCAGTACTTC. Its translation is CASSNPGQLLAEQYF. The rearrangement uses TRBV5-1 and TRBJ2-7; D might be TRBD1 (6 bases). This CDR3 has 15 residues. Germline CDR1 SGHRS, CDR2 YFSETQ. V was cut by 4 bases and J by 6 bases, with 20 bases left in between.

This chain links TRBV28 with TRBJ1-2, with a possible D match to TRBD1 (5 bases). CDR1 and CDR2 (germline): MDHEN, SYDVKM. The CDR3 extends over 13 amino acids. Deletions cut 8 bases from V and 5 bases from J, with 15 bases between. The CDR3, as DNA: TGTGCCAGCGTCCCAGGGACCTTTTATGGCTACACCTTC. Protein product: CASVPGTFYGYTF.

Worth noting for this clonotype: One end of the junction varies from germline; a read error may be responsible. V and J are TRBV30 and TRBJ2-1; 9 nucleotides agree with TRBD1. There are 15 residues in the CDR3. The germline V gene has CDR1 GTSNPN and CDR2 SVGIG (reference sequence). Written as DNA, the CDR3 is TGTGTCTGGAGGAATCAGGGGACAGGGTCGAATGAGCAGTTCTTC. It codes for CVWRNQGTGSNEQFF.

The rearrangement links TRBV29-1 to TRBJ2-5, with 7 positions matching TRBD1. V trimming: 7 bases; J trimming: 5 bases; junction bases outside the gene matches: 7. The CDR3 sequence is 12 residues long. CDR1 and CDR2 (germline): SQVTM, ANQGSEA. CDR3 sequence: CSGRQGMETQYF. CDR3 DNA: TGCAGCGGGCGACAGGGCATGGAGACCCAGTACTTC.

The chain combines TRBV10-2 with TRBJ2-2; D call uncertain. Trimming shortened V by 2 bases and J by 4 bases, and 8 bases separated the two germline ends. CDR1 and CDR2 (germline): WSHSY, SAAADI. CDR3 length equals 14 residues. This CDR3 is CASSEGQLTGELFF. CDR3 bases: TGCGCCAGCAGTGAGGGCCAGCTCACCGGGGAGCTGTTTTTT.

The chain carries TRBV9 and TRBJ1-1; D is ambiguous. There are 15 residues in the CDR3. V lost 6 bases and J lost 0, with 15 bases in between. Germline CDR1 and CDR2: SGDLS and YYNGEE. The CDR3 loop is CASTGIMSLNTEAFF. The DNA for the CDR3 is TGTGCCAGCACCGGAATAATGTCCCTGAACACTGAAGCTTTCTTT.

This clonotype was picked up many times. An end of the junction does not agree with germline; a read error may underlie this. The CDR3 region has the DNA TGTGCCAGCAGTCCGGGGCCACCCGCACTAGCCAAGGACTTC. This codes for CASSPGPPALAKDF. The chain joins TRBV27 to TRBJ2-7, with D perhaps matching TRBD2 (6 bases). Germline CDR1 and CDR2: MNHEY and SMNVEV (reference sequence). The CDR3 loop spans 14 amino acids.

Only a few counts were recorded for this clonotype. This chain connects TRBV12-3 or TRBV12-4 to TRBJ1-1; the D gene is possibly TRBD1 (5 bases). The CDR3 consists of 17 residues. Trimming removed 4 bases from V and 0 bases from J, with 18 bases in between. This CDR3 is CASSYYGAGNMNTEAFF. DNA of the CDR3: TGTGCCAGCAGTTATTACGGGGCGGGGAACATGAACACTGAAGCTTTCTTT.

V and J are TRBV7-2 and TRBJ2-5; D is ambiguous. Per germline, CDR1 SGHTA and CDR2 FQGNSA. The CDR3 runs 14 residues. The V gene lost 5 bases and the J gene lost 5 bases, with 15 bases spanning the gap. CDR3 DNA: TGTGCCAGCAGCAACATGCGGACGGCGGAGACCCAGTACTTC. Residues: CASSNMRTAETQYF.

The rearrangement links TRBV29-1 to TRBJ2-3, with 9 bases lining up with TRBD1. V shed 5 bases, J shed 0 bases, and the junction held 3 bases outside the gene matches. The CDR3 loop spans 14 amino acids. Germline V lookup: CDR1 SQVTM, CDR2 ANQGSEA. CDR3 region: CSVTGTGSTDTQYF. The CDR3 DNA is TGCAGCGTTACCGGGACAGGGAGCACAGATACGCAGTATTTT.

In its sample, this clonotype was seen a few times. The CDR3 DNA sequence: TGTGCCACCTCCGGAAGGGACGGCCTTTCGAACACCTTC. It encodes CATSGRDGLSNTF. The chain joins TRBV18 to TRBJ1-2; TRBD1 is a possible D gene (5 bases). The V end was cut by 10 bases, the J end by 12 bases, with 24 bases between. CDR1 and CDR2 (germline): KGHSH, LQKENI. The CDR3 sequence is 13 residues long.

The chain carries TRBV5-1 and TRBJ2-7; 7 bases fit TRBD1. Germline loops: CDR1 SGHRS, CDR2 YFSETQ. Trimming removed 2 bases from V and 4 bases from J; junction bases left unmatched: 6. The CDR3 contains 14 residues. This chain's CDR3 is CASSFKGAGYEQYF. The CDR3 DNA reads TGCGCCAGCAGCTTTAAGGGGGCTGGGTACGAGCAGTACTTC.

In this sample, this clonotype turned up a few times. The rearrangement links TRBV4-2 to TRBJ2-1, with a tentative D call TRBD2 (5 bases). V gave up 0 bases and J gave up 8 bases, with 17 bases separating them. Germline CDR1 is LGHNA and CDR2 is YNFKEQ. The CDR3 runs to 16 residues. Here the CDR3 reads CASSQEWPGNGDEQFF. The CDR3 nucleotides are TGTGCCAGCAGCCAAGAATGGCCGGGAAATGGGGATGAGCAGTTCTTC.

This clonotype was seen repeatedly, ten times or more. CDR3 loop: CASSWPGAQYF. DNA for the CDR3: TGTGCCAGCAGTTGGCCGGGGGCCCAGTACTTC. The V and J genes are TRBV28 and TRBJ2-5; a possible D gene is TRBD2 (6 bases). Germline loops: CDR1 MDHEN, CDR2 SYDVKM. The CDR3 consists of 11 residues. The V gene lost 4 bases and the J gene lost 9 bases, with 9 bases spanning the gap.

This clonotype was detected only a few times. The CDR3 spells CASRADRVSYNEQFF. DNA for the CDR3: TGTGCCAGCAGGGCGGACAGGGTCTCCTACAATGAGCAGTTCTTC. The gene calls are TRBV27 and TRBJ2-1; TRBD1 aligns across 8 bases. In germline, CDR1 is MNHEY, CDR2 SMNVEV (reference sequence). Trimming took 6 bases from V and 0 from J; bases not matched to a gene: 4. The CDR3 is made up of 15 amino acids.

This clonotype was picked up many times. The genes are TRBV28 and TRBJ1-2, with 7 bases lining up with TRBD1. J gave up 1 base and V 7 bases, and 9 bases lay outside the gene matches. CDR1 is MDHEN, CDR2 SYDVKM, per germline. CDR3 length: 15 residues. DNA for the CDR3: TGTGCCAGCAAGTTGGGGACAGTAGTTAACTATGGCTACACCTTC. This encodes CASKLGTVVNYGYTF.

This clonotype occurred many times. The V gene is TRBV11-2, the J gene TRBJ1-1, with D hard to call. Trimming cost V 5 bases and J 4 bases, with 20 bases left between them. The germline V gene encodes CDR1 SGHAT and CDR2 FQNNGV. The CDR3 sequence is 16 residues long. The CDR3: CASSRSLVPPSTEAFF. CDR3 nucleotide sequence: TGTGCCAGCAGCCGAAGTTTAGTTCCCCCCTCCACTGAAGCTTTCTTT.